This T cell receptor beta chain originates from a study of T-cell reconstitution after alpha-beta-depleted transplantation in children. General study results and limits: From newly produced T cells came most of the T-cell counts and diversity one year after transplant. Reports say that about two months after transplant, the alpha-beta T cells came out of several hundred graft clones that had expanded. The study traced high day-60 TCRbeta diversity in some patients to surviving recipient T cells and thymic progenitors.

Unique molecular identifiers were built into the TCRbeta library. TCRdb independently ran MiXCR on the PCR reads; one entry per CDR3 protein. Among about 980,000 distinct CDR3 sequences listed, under 30% were seen once. This clonotype was counted only a few times. Its antigen is not identified. The ends were cut back, 0 bases at V and 10 bases at J, with 16 bases in the middle. Germline V gene data show CDR1 as SGHRS and CDR2 as YFSETQ. The CDR3 contains 14 residues. J is TRBJ1-1 and V is TRBV5-1, with D possibly TRBD1 on 5 matching bases. Here the sequenced sample was PBMCs, mostly from graft donor cells, taken 360 days after TCRalphabeta/CD19-depleted stem cell transplant. The TCR was taken from a boy less than two years old who had a stem cell transplant for SCID, so the T cells may come from the graft donor. This CDR3 is CASSLATGTAGAFF. The CDR3 coding sequence is TGCGCCAGCAGCTTGGCTACCGGGACCGCGGGAGCTTTCTTT.